The rows below give T cell receptor beta chains drawn from one sample of a study of radiation and T cells in renal cell carcinoma. This table comes from immunoSEQ multiplex PCR, and its TCRdb copy is limited to in-frame clones, with some not included. In the table there are 75,000 to 95,000 clones, 85% of which are singletons. The sample in question was blood, obtained from a patient whose treatment included radiotherapy and nephrectomy. The receptors derive from a man aged 45-65 years with renal cell carcinoma. Each CDR3 is given with its conserved first and last residue.

J gene: TRBJ2-1; V gene: TRBV29-1; CDR3 protein: CSVARGTGIGHEQFF
J gene: TRBJ2-7; V gene: TRBV7-6; CDR3 protein: CASSLSKDPGYEQYF
J gene: TRBJ1-2; V gene: TRBV28; CDR3 protein: CASSTPPGQRYGYTF
J gene: TRBJ2-7; V gene: TRBV11-2; CDR3 protein: CASSPTGGPYEQYF
J gene: TRBJ1-5; V gene: TRBV9; CDR3 protein: CASSVGTNQPQHF
J gene: TRBJ2-1; V gene: TRBV7-9; CDR3 protein: CASSSRRGPVGGNEQFF
J gene: TRBJ1-4; V gene: TRBV4-3; CDR3 protein: CASSRTTGATNEKLFF
J gene: TRBJ2-3; V gene: TRBV5-1; CDR3 protein: CASSYQGHTDTQYF
J gene: TRBJ2-2; V gene: TRBV27; CDR3 protein: CASSPRPSGWTGELFF
J gene: TRBJ2-1; V gene: TRBV5-1; CDR3 protein: CASSLVAGETDEQFF
J gene: TRBJ2-7; V gene: TRBV11-2; CDR3 protein: CASSLNRRASSYEQYF
J gene: TRBJ1-1; V gene: TRBV28; CDR3 protein: CASSWTGGVNTEAFF
J gene: TRBJ1-5; V gene: TRBV7-2; CDR3 protein: CASSLLDQPQHF
J gene: TRBJ2-7; V gene: TRBV4-1; CDR3 protein: CASSQVQAAFHEQYF
J gene: TRBJ1-4; V gene: TRBV19; CDR3 protein: CASSIGVTNEKLFF
J gene: TRBJ2-3; V gene: TRBV27; CDR3 protein: CASSKQVSADTQYF
J gene: TRBJ1-1; V gene: TRBV7-9; CDR3 protein: CASVLGGQFKAFF
J gene: TRBJ2-2; V gene: TRBV28; CDR3 protein: CASSFRPGQNTGELFF
J gene: TRBJ1-5; V gene: TRBV5-8; CDR3 protein: CASSFYGGNQPQHF
J gene: TRBJ2-4; V gene: TRBV5-1; CDR3 protein: CASSSDSLNIQYF
J gene: TRBJ1-5; V gene: TRBV19; CDR3 protein: CASTGAPNIDQPQHF
J gene: TRBJ1-4; V gene: TRBV7-9; CDR3 protein: CASSLGGLREKLFF
J gene: TRBJ2-1; V gene: TRBV2; CDR3 protein: CASSERYNEQFF
J gene: TRBJ2-1; V gene: TRBV4-1; CDR3 protein: CASSLRISGSVYNEQFF
J gene: TRBJ1-2; V gene: TRBV7-9; CDR3 protein: CASSFAEWFGYTF
J gene: TRBJ2-3; V gene: TRBV5-4; CDR3 protein: CASSLAGASTDTQYF
J gene: TRBJ1-1; V gene: TRBV19; CDR3 protein: CASSRGQGAMNTEAFF
J gene: TRBJ2-1; V gene: TRBV6-6; CDR3 protein: CASSYEQAWDEQFF
J gene: TRBJ1-3; V gene: TRBV18; CDR3 protein: CASSLTSDLRSGNTIYF
J gene: TRBJ2-7; V gene: TRBV5-1; CDR3 protein: CASSLASGVEQYF
J gene: TRBJ2-1; V gene: TRBV29-1; CDR3 protein: CSVGFSGGYYNEQFF
J gene: TRBJ2-7; V gene: TRBV19; CDR3 protein: CASSYRTPGASEQYF
J gene: TRBJ1-2; V gene: TRBV28; CDR3 protein: CASSLSWAYGYTF
J gene: TRBJ1-2; V gene: TRBV7-2; CDR3 protein: CASSPGGHYGYTF
J gene: TRBJ1-1; V gene: TRBV30; CDR3 protein: CAWRQPLVGNTEAFF
J gene: TRBJ2-1; V gene: TRBV27; CDR3 protein: CASSSSGRAGISYNEQFF
J gene: TRBJ1-1; V gene: TRBV28; CDR3 protein: CASSLSVSMNTEAFF
J gene: TRBJ2-5; V gene: TRBV10-3; CDR3 protein: CAISDGTSGGIRTQYF
J gene: TRBJ1-3; V gene: TRBV2; CDR3 protein: CASSDQWGRNTIYF
J gene: TRBJ2-1; V gene: TRBV15; CDR3 protein: CATSRDGTSGSGQFF
J gene: TRBJ2-2; V gene: TRBV7-3; CDR3 protein: CAWGTGSSGGELFF
J gene: TRBJ2-3; V gene: TRBV28; CDR3 protein: CASSSYRGPTDTQYF
J gene: TRBJ2-2; V gene: TRBV2; CDR3 protein: CASSAQGAIPGELFF
J gene: TRBJ2-5; V gene: TRBV19; CDR3 protein: CASSKHDPGQGETQYF
J gene: TRBJ2-5; V gene: TRBV2; CDR3 protein: CASRRRDTQETQYF
J gene: TRBJ2-3; V gene: TRBV9; CDR3 protein: CASSVVRRGDTQYF
J gene: TRBJ1-6; V gene: TRBV4-1; CDR3 protein: CASSQVSHRDNSPLHF
J gene: TRBJ2-7; V gene: TRBV2; CDR3 protein: CASTQLPYEQYF
J gene: TRBJ1-1; V gene: TRBV11-1; CDR3 protein: CASREGAGWNTEAFF
J gene: TRBJ1-1; V gene: TRBV6-5; CDR3 protein: CASSLGRRAFF
J gene: TRBJ1-2; V gene: TRBV5-8; CDR3 protein: CASSWGTGLGYTF
J gene: TRBJ2-7; V gene: TRBV2; CDR3 protein: CASSPGVLYYEQYF